The entry below describes one T cell receptor (beta chain). Its antigen is not known. Germline loops: CDR1 SGHRS, CDR2 YFSETQ. This CDR3 is built from 14 residues. Unmatched junction bases numbered 4, after V lost 1 base and J lost 6 bases. This entry is derived from a study of blood T cells in healthy people across ages. Overall study results and limits: Whereas aged donors had fewer naive CD4+ cells, long-lived donors had more of them and higher diversity. Older age coincided with a roughly linear decline in TCR beta diversity per million T cells.

Then a second PCR, running about 6 to 12 cycles, was carried out with a sample-barcoded 5' primer and a J-beta primer mix. MiXCR, run by TCRdb on the 5' RACE reads, gives a single entry per CDR3 protein. This sample has fewer than 700,000 distinct CDR3 sequences; under 55% occur once, and the top ten carry about 22%. This TCR derives from a man at least 80 years old in good health. Sequencing used blood. The chain links TRBV5-1 to TRBJ2-3; 8 positions agree with TRBD2. CDR3: CASSLPAGADTQYF. CDR3 in DNA: TGCGCCAGCAGCTTGCCAGCGGGGGCTGATACGCAGTATTTT.